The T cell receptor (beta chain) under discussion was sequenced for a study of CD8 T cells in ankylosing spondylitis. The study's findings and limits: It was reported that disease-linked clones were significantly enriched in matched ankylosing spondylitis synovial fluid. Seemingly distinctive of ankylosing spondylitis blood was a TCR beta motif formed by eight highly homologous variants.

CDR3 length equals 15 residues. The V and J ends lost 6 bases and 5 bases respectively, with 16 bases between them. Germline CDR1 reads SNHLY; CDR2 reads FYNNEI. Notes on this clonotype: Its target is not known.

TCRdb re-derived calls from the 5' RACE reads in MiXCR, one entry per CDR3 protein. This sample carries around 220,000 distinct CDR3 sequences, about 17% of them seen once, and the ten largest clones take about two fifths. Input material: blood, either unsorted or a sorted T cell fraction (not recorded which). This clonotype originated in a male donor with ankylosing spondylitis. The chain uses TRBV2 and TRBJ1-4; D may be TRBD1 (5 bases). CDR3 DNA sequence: TGTGCCAGCAGGGATGGGACGCTCCCCAATGAAAAACTGTTTTTT. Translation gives CASRDGTLPNEKLFF.